In this sample, the clone carrying this T cell receptor beta chain turned up many times. The antigen is not known. V lost 7 bases to trimming and J lost 2 bases, with 4 bases between them. The CDR3 runs to 11 residues. The entry originates in a study of early T cells in non-severe SARS-CoV-2 infection. Findings and caveats of the study: Lookups in VDJdb leaned toward anti-spike CD8 responses and missed private and CD4 specificities.

Individual cDNA molecules carried attached unique molecular identifiers. TCRdb re-called the 5' RACE reads with MiXCR, one entry per CDR3 protein. The table includes about 30,000 distinct CDR3 sequences, around 5% detected once. The origin of this receptor is an adult who was a healthcare worker with PCR-confirmed SARS-CoV-2 infection or an uninfected control (not recorded which). Sequencing was performed on whole blood. This chain links TRBV12-3 or TRBV12-4 with TRBJ2-3; no clear D gene. The CDR3 loop reads CASTTTDTQYF. DNA for the CDR3: TGTGCCAGCACCACCACAGATACGCAGTATTTT.